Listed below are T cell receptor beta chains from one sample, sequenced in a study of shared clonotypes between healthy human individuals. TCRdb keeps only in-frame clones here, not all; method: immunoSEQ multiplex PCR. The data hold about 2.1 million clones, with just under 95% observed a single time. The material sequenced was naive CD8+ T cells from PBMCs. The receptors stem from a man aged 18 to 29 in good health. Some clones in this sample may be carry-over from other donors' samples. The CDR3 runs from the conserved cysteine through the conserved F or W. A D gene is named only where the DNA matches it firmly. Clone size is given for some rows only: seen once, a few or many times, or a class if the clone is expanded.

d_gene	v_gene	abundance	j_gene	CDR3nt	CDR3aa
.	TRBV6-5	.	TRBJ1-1	TGTGCCAGCAGTACCACAGGGTTAAACACTGAAGCTTTCTTT	CASSTTGLNTEAFF
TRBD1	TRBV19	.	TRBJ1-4	TGTGCCAGTAGTCTAACAGGGGGCCTGAAACTGTTTTTT	CASSLTGGLKLFF
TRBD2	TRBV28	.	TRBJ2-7	TGTGCCAGCAGTTTGGGGACTAGCGGGAGAGGCAGGTACGAGCAGTACTTC	CASSLGTSGRGRYEQYF
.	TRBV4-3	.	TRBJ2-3	TGCGCCAGCAGCCAAGTACTGTGGGGGAGCACAGATACGCAGTATTTT	CASSQVLWGSTDTQYF
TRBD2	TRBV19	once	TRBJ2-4	TGTGCCAGTAGTATTATACTAGCGCTAGCCAAAAACATTCAGTACTTC	CASSIILALAKNIQYF
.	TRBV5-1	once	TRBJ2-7	TGCGCCAGCAGCTCCGCCGAGGGCCCCTACGAGCAGTACTTC	CASSSAEGPYEQYF
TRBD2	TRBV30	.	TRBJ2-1	TGTGCCTCTAGCGGACCCTCCTACAATGAGCAGTTCTTC	CASSGPSYNEQFF
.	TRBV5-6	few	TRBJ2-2	TGTGCCAGCAGCTTGGGTGCCACCGGGGAGCTGTTTTTT	CASSLGATGELFF
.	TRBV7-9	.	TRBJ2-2	TGTGCCAGCAGCTTAGGAACCGGGGAGCTGTTTTTT	CASSLGTGELFF
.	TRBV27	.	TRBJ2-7	TGTGCCAGCAGTTTATACGGACGGACTTACGAGCAGTACTTC	CASSLYGRTYEQYF
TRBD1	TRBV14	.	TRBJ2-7	TGTGCCAGCAGCCAACTCCCAGTGAGGACAGGGGGATCTGGGGAGCAGTACTTC	CASSQLPVRTGGSGEQYF
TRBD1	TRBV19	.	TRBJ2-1	TGTGCCAGTAGTCAGGGGACAGCATTTAATGAGCAGTTCTTC	CASSQGTAFNEQFF
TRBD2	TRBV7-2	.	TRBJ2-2	TGTGCCAGCAGCTTAGTTGTCCTAGCGGGAAGGACCGGGGAGCTGTTTTTT	CASSLVVLAGRTGELFF
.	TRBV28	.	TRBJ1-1	TGTGCCAGCAGTTTTTCGTTCGGGGTGAAGACTGAAGCTTTCTTT	CASSFSFGVKTEAFF
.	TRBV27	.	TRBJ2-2	TGTGCCAGCAGTCAGACGGCAGGGGTAGGTGGCGGGGAGCTGTTTTTT	CASSQTAGVGGGELFF
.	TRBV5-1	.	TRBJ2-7	TGCGCCAGCAGCCGTACAGGGAGCTCCTACGAGCAGTACTTC	CASSRTGSSYEQYF
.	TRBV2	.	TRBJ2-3	TGTGCCAGCAGCGGGAACCGGGACTCCGGAACTTACCCCACAGATACGCAGTATTTT	CASSGNRDSGTYPTDTQYF
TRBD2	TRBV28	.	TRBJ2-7	TGTGCCAGCAACGGGAGGGCTAGCGGCTACGAGCAGTACTTC	CASNGRASGYEQYF
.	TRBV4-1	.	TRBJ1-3	TGCGCCAGCAGCCAAGTCGGGAGCTCTGGAAACACCATATATTTT	CASSQVGSSGNTIYF
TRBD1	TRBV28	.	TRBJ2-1	TGTGCCAGCAGCCTGAAACCGGGACAGCGTTACAATGAGCAGTTCTTC	CASSLKPGQRYNEQFF
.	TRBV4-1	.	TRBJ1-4	TGCGCCAGCAGCCTATATAGGACAGTCCCTCCTTCTAATGAAAAACTGTTTTTT	CASSLYRTVPPSNEKLFF
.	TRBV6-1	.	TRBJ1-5	TGTGCCACGTCTTGGAGCCGGGATAGCAATCAGCCCCAGCATTTT	CATSWSRDSNQPQHF
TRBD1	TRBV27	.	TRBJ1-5	TGTGCCAGCAGGCCGTTGGGGGCAGGGGGGAGCAATCAGCCCCAGCATTTT	CASRPLGAGGSNQPQHF
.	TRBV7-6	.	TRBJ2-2	TGTGCCAGCCACGAAAGGGTTGCCGGGGAGCTGTTTTTT	CASHERVAGELFF
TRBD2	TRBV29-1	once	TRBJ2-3	TGCAGCGTTGATGGGAGGGGAGGCACAGATACGCAGTATTTT	CSVDGRGGTDTQYF
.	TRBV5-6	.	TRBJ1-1	TGTGCCAGCGCCCTTGGGGGGCGGTACACTGAAGCTTTCTTT	CASALGGRYTEAFF
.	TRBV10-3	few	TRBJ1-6	TGTGCCATCCAAGCAGGGGTGGAATCACCCCTCCACTTT	CAIQAGVESPLHF
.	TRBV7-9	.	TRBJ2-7	TGTGCCAGCAGCTTATTTACTAGACACGAGCAGTACTTC	CASSLFTRHEQYF
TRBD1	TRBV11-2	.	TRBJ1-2	TGTGCCAGCAGCTTTTTTCTACCGGGACAGGGATTATATGGCTACACCTTC	CASSFFLPGQGLYGYTF
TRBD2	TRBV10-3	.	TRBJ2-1	TGTGCCATCGCGCTAGCGGGAGATTCTGACAATGAGCAGTTCTTC	CAIALAGDSDNEQFF
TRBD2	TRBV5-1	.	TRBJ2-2	TGCGCCAGCAGCTATCAAGCCGGGACTAGCGGGAGAAACGCGAACACCGGGGAGCTGTTTTTT	CASSYQAGTSGRNANTGELFF
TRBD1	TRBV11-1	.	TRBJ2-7	TGTGCCAGCAGCGGGGACAGCTACGAGCAGTACTTC	CASSGDSYEQYF
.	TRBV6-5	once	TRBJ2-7	TGTGCCGTCCGGTGGAGTCACGAGCAGTACTTC	CAVRWSHEQYF
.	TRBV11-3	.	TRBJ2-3	TGTGCCAGCAGCAGCCTCCCGGGACCCACAGATACGCAGTATTTT	CASSSLPGPTDTQYF
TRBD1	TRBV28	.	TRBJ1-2	TGTGCCAGCAGTTTCGGTTCGCCAGGGGGTTATGGCTACACCTTC	CASSFGSPGGYGYTF
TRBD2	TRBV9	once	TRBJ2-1	TGTGCCAGCAGCGCCCAAGGGCGGGAGGGCCTGGATGAGCAGTTCTTC	CASSAQGREGLDEQFF
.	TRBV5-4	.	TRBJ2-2	TGTGCCAGTACCCTGGGTTTATACACCGGGGAGCTGTTTTTT	CASTLGLYTGELFF
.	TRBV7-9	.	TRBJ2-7	TGTGCCAGCAGGGAGGGGGGCGCTAGCCACGAGCAGTACTTC	CASREGGASHEQYF
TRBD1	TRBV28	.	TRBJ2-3	TGTGCCAGCAGTTCGGACAGGGTGAGCACAGATACGCAGTATTTT	CASSSDRVSTDTQYF
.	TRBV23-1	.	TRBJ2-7	TGCGCCAGCAGTCCTCCAAAAACCCGACACGGAGGGTACGAGCAGTACTTC	CASSPPKTRHGGYEQYF
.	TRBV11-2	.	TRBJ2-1	TGTGCCAGCAGCCCCCCTTCACAGGCGCGCAGAGATGAGCAGTTCTTC	CASSPPSQARRDEQFF
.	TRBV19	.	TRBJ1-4	TGTGCCAGTAGTCCGATCAGAGGAGCAACTAATGAAAAACTGTTTTTT	CASSPIRGATNEKLFF
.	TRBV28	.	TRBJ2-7	TGTGCCAGCACCCGTCCCGGGGGTAACGAGCAGTACTTC	CASTRPGGNEQYF
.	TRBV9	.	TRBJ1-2	TGTGCCAGCAGCGTTGGGACTTCTAACTATGGCTACACCTTC	CASSVGTSNYGYTF
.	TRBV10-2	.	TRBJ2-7	TGCGCCAGCAGTGACACCCGGACCTCCTACGAGCAGTACTTC	CASSDTRTSYEQYF
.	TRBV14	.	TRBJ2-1	TGTGCCAGCAGCCAAGATGGCGGGATTGGGGGTAATGAGCAGTTCTTC	CASSQDGGIGGNEQFF
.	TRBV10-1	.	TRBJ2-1	TGCGCCAGCAGTGATACGCGGCGGACCTCCTACAATGAGCAGTTCTTC	CASSDTRRTSYNEQFF
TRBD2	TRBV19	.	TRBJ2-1	TGTGCCAGTAGCCCATGGCGGGAGATGTCCTACAATGAGCAGTTCTTC	CASSPWREMSYNEQFF
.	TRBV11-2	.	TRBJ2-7	TGTGCCAGCAGCTTAGCGGCGCCACAGGAGTACGAGCAGTACTTC	CASSLAAPQEYEQYF
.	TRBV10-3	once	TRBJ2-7	TGTGCCGTGAGGCGGACGGATAGCTCCTACGAGCAGTACTTC	CAVRRTDSSYEQYF
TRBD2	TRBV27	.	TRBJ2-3	TGTGCCAGCAGTCGGATACTAGCGGGAGGACCCACAGATACGCAGTATTTT	CASSRILAGGPTDTQYF
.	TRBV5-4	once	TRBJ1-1	TGTGCCAGCAGCTCAGATAGGGCGGGCACTGAAGCTTTCTTT	CASSSDRAGTEAFF
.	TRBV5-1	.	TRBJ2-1	TGCGCCAGCAGCTGGTGGGGCGGGTCCTCCTACAATGAGCAGTTCTTC	CASSWWGGSSYNEQFF
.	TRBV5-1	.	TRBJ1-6	TGCGCCAGCAGCCAGTTCGGGACTGCAAATTCACCCCTCCACTTT	CASSQFGTANSPLHF
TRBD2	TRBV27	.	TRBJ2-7	TGTGCCAGCAGCCAAAGCTCCTCACCGGGACTAGCGGGACCATTCCTCTACGAGCAGTACTTC	CASSQSSSPGLAGPFLYEQYF
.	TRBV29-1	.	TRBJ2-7	TGCAGGACGCGGGCGTGTACCTCCTACGAGCAGTACTTC	CRTRACTSYEQYF
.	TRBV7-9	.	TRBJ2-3	TGTGCCAGCAGCTTAGTGACCGTCCTCAGCACAGATACGCAGTATTTT	CASSLVTVLSTDTQYF